The entry that follows covers one T cell receptor (beta chain) sequence. The CDR3 is made up of 13 amino acids. V lost 6 bases to trimming and J lost 11 bases, with 17 bases between them. The germline V gene encodes CDR1 LNHDA and CDR2 SQIVND (reference sequence). Method: immunoSEQ multiplex PCR; TCRdb's copy keeps in-frame clones and lacks some. The sample includes roughly 120,000 clones, roughly 85% of them seen just once. This record belongs to a study of blood T cell repertoires in COVID-19. The source of this sequence is a human donor in a cohort sampled during active COVID-19. The sequenced material came from peripheral blood. V is TRBV19 and J is TRBJ1-5; a possible D gene is TRBD1 (5 bases). The CDR3 loop reads CASRPVIGAAQHF. The DNA for the CDR3 is TGTGCCAGTAGGCCCGTCATAGGGGCGGCCCAGCATTTT.